These 2 T cell receptor beta chains were all obtained from the same sample, sequenced in a study of long-term antiretroviral therapy in people with HIV. An immunoSEQ assay, version v3.0, was performed at survey level. Profiled with immunoSEQ multiplex PCR; TCRdb holds only in-frame clones, not every one. The sample yields several thousand clones, more than 60% seen once. This specimen was unsorted PBMCs, taken 1.1 years after starting antiretroviral therapy. The receptors here all came from a middle-aged man with HIV.

This rearrangement joins TRBV12-5 to TRBJ1-6; 12 positions match TRBD1. Trimming took 1 base from V and 9 from J; bases not matched to a gene: 4. This CDR3 is built from 16 residues. The V gene's germline CDR1 is LGHNT and CDR2 FRNRAP. CDR3 protein: CASGLAGTGGTSPLHF. CDR3 nucleotides: TGTGCTAGTGGTTTGGCCGGGACAGGGGGCACTTCACCCCTCCACTTT.

The gene calls are TRBV19 and TRBJ1-3; 12 bases fit TRBD1. This CDR3 has 17 residues. The V gene end was trimmed by 5 bases and the J gene end by 0 bases; junction bases not matched to a gene: 5. Germline values: CDR1 LNHDA, CDR2 SQIVND (reference sequence). The CDR3 loop reads CASSWGTGGRSGNTIYF. The CDR3 DNA reads as TGTGCCAGTAGTTGGGGGACAGGGGGCCGCTCTGGAAACACCATATATTTT.